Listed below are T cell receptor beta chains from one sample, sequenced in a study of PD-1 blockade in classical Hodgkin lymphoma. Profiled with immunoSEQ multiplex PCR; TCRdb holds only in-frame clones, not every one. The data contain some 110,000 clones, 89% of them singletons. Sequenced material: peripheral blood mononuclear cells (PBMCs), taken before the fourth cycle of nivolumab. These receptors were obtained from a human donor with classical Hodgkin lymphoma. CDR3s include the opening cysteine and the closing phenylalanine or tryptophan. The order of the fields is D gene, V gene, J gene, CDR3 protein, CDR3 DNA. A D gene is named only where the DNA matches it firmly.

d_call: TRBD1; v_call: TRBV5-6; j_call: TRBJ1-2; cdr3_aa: CASSFKQGGHYGYTF; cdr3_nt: TGTGCCAGCAGCTTTAAGCAGGGGGGGCACTATGGCTACACCTTC
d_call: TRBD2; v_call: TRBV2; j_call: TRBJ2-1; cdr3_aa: CASSEDPTSAEGYNEQFF; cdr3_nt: TGTGCCAGCAGCGAGGACCCGACTAGCGCAGAGGGTTACAATGAGCAGTTCTTC
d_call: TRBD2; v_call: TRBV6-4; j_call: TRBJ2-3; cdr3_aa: CASSPVAGETDTQYF; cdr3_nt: TGTGCCAGCTCTCCTGTAGCGGGAGAAACAGATACGCAGTATTTT
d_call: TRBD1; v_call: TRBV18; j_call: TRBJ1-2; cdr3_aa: CASSPPSRDRVDYGYTF; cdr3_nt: TGTGCCAGCTCACCACCTAGTCGGGACAGAGTGGACTATGGCTACACCTTC
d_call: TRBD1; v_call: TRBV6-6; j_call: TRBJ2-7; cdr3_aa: CASWDRESGEQYF; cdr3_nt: TGTGCCAGCTGGGACAGGGAATCGGGAGAGCAGTACTTC
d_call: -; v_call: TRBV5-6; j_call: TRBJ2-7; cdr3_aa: CASSQVRLYKQYF; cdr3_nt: TGTGCCAGCAGCCAAGTCCGTCTCTACAAGCAGTACTTC
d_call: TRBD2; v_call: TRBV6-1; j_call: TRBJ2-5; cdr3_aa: CASSEHVGGIQETQYF; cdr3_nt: TGTGCCAGCAGTGAACACGTGGGGGGGATACAAGAGACCCAGTACTTC
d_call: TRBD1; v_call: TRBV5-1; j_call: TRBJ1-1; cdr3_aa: CASSVDRGGGTEAFF; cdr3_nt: TGCGCCAGCAGCGTAGACAGGGGAGGAGGGACTGAAGCTTTCTTT
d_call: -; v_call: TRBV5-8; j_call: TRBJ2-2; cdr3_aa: CASSYGQNTGELFF; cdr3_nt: TGTGCCAGCAGCTATGGACAGAACACCGGGGAGCTGTTTTTT
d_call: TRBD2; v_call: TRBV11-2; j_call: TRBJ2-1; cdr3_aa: CASSKREYNEQFF; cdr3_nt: TGTGCCAGCAGCAAGCGGGAGTACAATGAGCAGTTCTTC
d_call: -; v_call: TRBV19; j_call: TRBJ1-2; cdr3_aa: CASRPAGYGYTF; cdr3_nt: TGTGCCAGTAGGCCCGCAGGGTATGGCTACACCTTC
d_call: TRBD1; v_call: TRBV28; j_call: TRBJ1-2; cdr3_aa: CASSLRDRVYGYTF; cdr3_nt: TGTGCCAGCAGTTTACGGGACAGGGTGTATGGCTACACCTTC
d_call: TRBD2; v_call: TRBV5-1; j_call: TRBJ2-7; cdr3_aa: CASSLESSQTAGGPYEQYF; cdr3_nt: TGCGCCAGCAGCTTGGAGTCGTCGCAAACTGCGGGAGGGCCCTACGAGCAGTACTTC
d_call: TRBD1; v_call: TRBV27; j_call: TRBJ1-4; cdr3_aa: CASSLGTGRYEKLFF; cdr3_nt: TGTGCCAGCAGTTTAGGGACAGGGAGATATGAAAAACTGTTTTTT
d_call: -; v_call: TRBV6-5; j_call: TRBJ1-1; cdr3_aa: CASSYRQMNTEAFF; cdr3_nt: TGTGCCAGCAGTTACCGGCAGATGAACACTGAAGCTTTCTTT
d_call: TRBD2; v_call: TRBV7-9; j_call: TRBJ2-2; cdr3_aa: CASSSKTSGSTGELFF; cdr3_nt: TGTGCCAGCAGCTCCAAGACTAGCGGGAGCACCGGGGAGCTGTTTTTT
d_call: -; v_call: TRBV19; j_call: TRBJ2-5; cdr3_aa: CASRSSQSDSIETQYF; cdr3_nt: TGTGCCAGTAGATCCTCTCAGTCGGACAGTATAGAGACCCAGTACTTC
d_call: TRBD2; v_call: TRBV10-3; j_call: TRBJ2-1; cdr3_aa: CAIRTLNTGTSGNGEQFF; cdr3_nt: TGTGCCATCAGGACGTTAAATACCGGGACTAGCGGGAATGGTGAGCAGTTCTTC
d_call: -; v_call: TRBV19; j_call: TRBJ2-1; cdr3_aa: CASSIVGSWGQFF; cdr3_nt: TGTGCCAGTAGTATAGTGGGGAGCTGGGGGCAGTTCTTC
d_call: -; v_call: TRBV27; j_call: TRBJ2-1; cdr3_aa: CASSLIGAGYNEQFF; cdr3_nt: TGTGCCAGCAGTTTAATTGGGGCGGGATACAATGAGCAGTTCTTC